These 8 T cell receptor beta chains originate from one sample sequenced in a study of control samples from healthy donors and cancer patients. Assay: immunoSEQ multiplex PCR; the TCRdb copy retains only in-frame clones and omits some. The table has roughly 130,000 clones, around nine tenths seen once. Sample: blood. The receptors here all came from a man aged 45-65 years in good health.

The V gene is TRBV4-1, the J gene TRBJ1-4; weak D call: TRBD1 (6 bases). Germline CDR1 is MGHRA and CDR2 is YSYEKL. V was clipped by 5 bases and J by 5 bases, with 21 bases between them. The CDR3 loop spans 17 amino acids. CDR3 sequence: CASSEISIAGVNEKLFF. The CDR3 DNA sequence: TGCGCCAGCAGCGAAATATCTATAGCAGGGGTCAATGAAAAACTGTTTTTT.

The chain is built from TRBV30 and TRBJ1-1; 7 nucleotides align to TRBD1. V lost 4 bases, J lost 3 bases, and 8 bases stayed unmatched. Germline CDR1 is GTSNPN and CDR2 is SVGIG (reference sequence). The CDR3 contains 14 residues. The CDR3 DNA reads as TGTGCCTGGACCTTACAGGGGATTCACACTGAAGCTTTCTTT. Amino acids: CAWTLQGIHTEAFF.

V gene TRBV5-1 combines with J gene TRBJ1-3; 9 bases line up with TRBD1. The germline V gene encodes CDR1 SGHRS and CDR2 YFSETQ. The CDR3 totals 16 residues. V shed 2 bases, J shed 0 bases, and the junction held 3 bases outside the gene matches. CDR3 loop: CASSLQGASSGNTIYF. Here the CDR3 DNA reads TGCGCCAGCAGCTTACAGGGGGCGAGCTCTGGAAACACCATATATTTT.

This rearrangement joins TRBV5-4 to TRBJ2-5; TRBD2 matches 8 bases. The CDR3 spans 17 residues. Trimming took 2 bases from V and 5 from J; bases not matched to a gene: 14. Germline V CDR1 and CDR2: SGHNT, YYREEE (reference sequence). The DNA for the CDR3 is TGTGCCAGCAGCTTAGCGGGTAGCGGGGCATTTGGGGAGACCCAGTACTTC. Its translation: CASSLAGSGAFGETQYF.

Only a few counts were recorded for this clone. This chain connects TRBV4-1 to TRBJ2-1; 7 nucleotides match TRBD2. The CDR3 runs 18 residues. Germline-derived CDR1 and CDR2 are MGHRA and YSYEKL. V gave up 0 bases and J gave up 2 bases; unmatched junction bases: 10. The CDR3 coding sequence is TGCGCCAGCAGCCAAGATGGAAGCCGGGGGGTGGCCTACAATGAGCAGTTCTTC. Translating it yields CASSQDGSRGVAYNEQFF.

Here the CDR3 reads CASSEMTGDGYTF. CDR3 DNA: TGTGCCAGCAGTGAAATGACAGGGGACGGCTACACCTTC. The rearrangement joins TRBV6-1 to TRBJ1-2, with TRBD1 matching 8 bases. Germline lookup yields CDR1 MNHNS and CDR2 SASEGT. The CDR3 is made up of 13 amino acids. V shed 2 bases, J shed 8 bases, and the junction held 4 bases outside the gene matches.

This chain links TRBV2 with TRBJ2-6; unclear D gene. Germline V CDR1 and CDR2: SNHLY, FYNNEI. The length of the CDR3 is 15 residues. Trimming stripped 4 bases from V and 1 base from J, with 8 bases between. Here the CDR3 DNA reads TGTGCCAGCAGTGGGGGTTCATCTGGGGCCAACGTCCTGACTTTC. Translated: CASSGGSSGANVLTF.

The chain couples TRBV7-3 to TRBJ2-2; the match to TRBD2 covers 8 bases. V trimming: 0 bases; J trimming: 6 bases; junction bases outside the gene matches: 9. Germline V gene data show CDR1 as SGHTA and CDR2 as FQGTGA. This CDR3 has 17 amino acids. The CDR3 sequence is CASSLTGGGRGSGELFF. DNA of the CDR3: TGTGCCAGCAGCTTAACTGGCGGGGGGCGTGGCTCCGGGGAGCTGTTTTTT.